Below are 21 T cell receptor beta chains sequenced from a single sample in a study of a mutant IDH1 vaccine in newly diagnosed glioma. The antigens these receptors bind are not known. Assay used: immunoSEQ multiplex PCR; TCRdb lists only in-frame clones, some missing. The sample lists about 54,000 clones, around 80% seen once, with around 4.1% in the top ten. Time point indicated: week 35, safety follow-up. The content of each vaccine dose was 300 ug of mutant IDH1 20-mer peptide, and topical imiquimod accompanied it. Sequenced here: PBMCs, sampled from a glioma patient whose treatment included an IDH1 peptide vaccine. The source is a woman younger than 30 with glioma.

The chain couples TRBV4-2 to TRBJ2-3, with 11 bases matching TRBD1. Trimming cost V 4 bases and J 4 bases; bases outside gene matches: 10. Germline V CDR1 and CDR2: LGHNA, YNFKEQ. This CDR3 is 17 amino acids long. CDR3 protein: CASSLDLGQGASDTQYF. CDR3 DNA: TGTGCCAGCAGCCTGGACCTTGGACAGGGGGCCTCAGATACGCAGTATTTT.

Details on this clone: One end of the junction varies from germline; a read error may be responsible. This chain joins TRBV27 and TRBJ2-4; D uncertain. CDR1 and CDR2 (germline): MNHEY, SMNVEV (reference sequence). This CDR3 spans 14 amino acids. The CDR3 spells CACSDVGTKNIQYF. CDR3 coding DNA: TGTGCCTGCAGTGACGTGGGGACCAAAAACATTCAGTACTTC.

The rearrangement uses TRBV19 and TRBJ2-1; D remains unclear. The CDR3 totals 14 residues. V shed 3 bases and J shed 4 bases, with 10 bases lying between them. CDR1 and CDR2 (germline): LNHDA, SQIVND (reference sequence). CDR3 nucleotide sequence: TGTGCCAGTAGTATCGGAGAAGTTTACAATGAGCAGTTCTTC. Its translation is CASSIGEVYNEQFF.

Only a few counts were recorded for this clone. CDR3 sequence: CASSVGIDGETQYF. CDR3 in DNA: TGTGCCAGCAGCGTAGGAATAGACGGAGAGACCCAGTACTTC. The J gene is TRBJ2-5, the V gene TRBV9; D is ambiguous. Germline V gene lookup returns CDR1 SGDLS and CDR2 YYNGEE. Trimming shortened V by 0 bases and J by 4 bases, and 10 bases separated the two germline ends. The CDR3 runs 14 residues.

The V call is TRBV5-1, the J call TRBJ2-7, with 11 bases fitting TRBD2. V was pared by 3 bases and J by 2 bases, with 7 bases of the junction left unmatched. CDR3 length equals 16 residues. Germline values: CDR1 SGHRS, CDR2 YFSETQ. CDR3 sequence reads: CASSSLAGGNPYEQYF. DNA of the CDR3: TGCGCCAGCAGCTCTTTAGCGGGAGGGAACCCCTACGAGCAGTACTTC. The entire variable domain, with the rest obtained from reference TRBV5-1 and TRBJ2-7, is as follows: KAGVTQTPRYLIKTRGQQVTLSCSPISGHRSVSWYQQTPGQGLQFLFEYFSETQRNKGNFPGRFSGRQFSNSRSEMNVSTLELGDSALYLCASSSLAGGNPYEQYFGPGTRLTVT.

The rearrangement joins TRBV19 to TRBJ1-1, with a tentative D call TRBD1 (5 bases). Germline CDR1 LNHDA, CDR2 SQIVND (reference sequence). V was cut by 5 bases and J by 4 bases, with 14 bases left in between. This CDR3 spans 14 amino acids. Here the CDR3 DNA reads TGTGCCAGTAGTCCAGGGAGTGGGGGCACTGAAGCTTTCTTT. Translated, it gives CASSPGSGGTEAFF. Together with reference TRBV19 and TRBJ1-1, the CDR3 gives the full variable domain: DGGITQSPKYLFRKEGQNVTLSCEQNLNHDAMYWYRQDPGQGLRLIYYSQIVNDFQKGDIAEGYSVSREKKESFPLTVTSAQKNPTAFYLCASSPGSGGTEAFFGQGTRLTVV.

The chain has TRBV5-1 and TRBJ1-1, with D uncertain. This CDR3 has 13 residues. Germline V gene lookup returns CDR1 SGHRS and CDR2 YFSETQ. V was pared by 0 bases and J by 3 bases, with 6 bases between. The DNA for the CDR3 is TGCGCCAGCAGCTTGGCAGGAGACACTGAAGCTTTCTTT. It yields the protein CASSLAGDTEAFF. Full variable domain (rest looked up from reference TRBV5-1 and TRBJ1-1): KAGVTQTPRYLIKTRGQQVTLSCSPISGHRSVSWYQQTPGQGLQFLFEYFSETQRNKGNFPGRFSGRQFSNSRSEMNVSTLELGDSALYLCASSLAGDTEAFFGQGTRLTVV.

The gene calls are TRBV5-5 and TRBJ1-1; D is ambiguous. The CDR3 is made up of 16 amino acids. CDR1 and CDR2 (germline): SGHKS, YYEKEE (reference sequence). The V gene lost 3 bases and the J gene lost 2 bases, with 17 bases spanning the gap. CDR3 in DNA: TGTGCCAGCAGCTCCCGGGCCGCATCGATCAACACTGAAGCTTTCTTT. This sequence encodes CASSSRAASINTEAFF. Combining the CDR3 with reference TRBV5-5 and TRBJ1-1 gives the whole variable domain DAGVTQSPTHLIKTRGQQVTLRCSPISGHKSVSWYQQVLGQGPQFIFQYYEKEERGRGNFPDRFSARQFPNYSSELNVNALLLGDSALYLCASSSRAASINTEAFFGQGTRLTVV.

This clone was counted a few times. This chain joins TRBV10-3 and TRBJ1-1; TRBD1 aligns across 7 bases. With 7 bases clipped from V and 1 base from J, the junction kept 6 bases outside the gene matches. The CDR3 runs to 14 residues. Germline-derived CDR1 and CDR2 are ENHRY and SYGVKD. In DNA, the CDR3 is TGTGCCATCATCCCGGACAGGACGAACACTGAAGCTTTCTTT. As protein: CAIIPDRTNTEAFF.

The J gene is TRBJ2-7, the V gene TRBV18; D might be TRBD2 (5 bases). Trimming pared 3 bases from V and 5 bases from J, leaving 8 bases between. Looked up from germline, CDR1 is KGHSH and CDR2 is LQKENI. This CDR3 has 12 residues. The CDR3 DNA sequence: TGTGCCAGCTCACCCGAGGGAAACGAGCAGTACTTC. Residues: CASSPEGNEQYF.

The chain couples TRBV2 to TRBJ2-1; 8 bases are a match to TRBD2. The CDR3 has 13 residues. Germline CDR1 and CDR2: SNHLY and FYNNEI. Trimming at V came to 10 bases and at J to 7 bases, leaving 9 bases not matched to a gene. The CDR3 sequence: CATGVLAGNEQFF. The DNA for the CDR3 is TGTGCCACGGGGGTGCTAGCGGGTAATGAGCAGTTCTTC. The full variable domain, its missing parts supplied by reference TRBV2 and TRBJ2-1, is EPEVTQTPSHQVTQMGQEVILRCVPISNHLYFYWYRQILGQKVEFLVSFYNNEISEKSEIFDDQFSVERPDGSNFTLKIRSTKLEDSAMYFCATGVLAGNEQFFGPGTRLTVL.

The rearrangement joins TRBV4-1 to TRBJ1-2, with D unclear. CDR1 MGHRA and CDR2 YSYEKL come from the germline V gene. V lost 8 bases, J lost 1 base, and 17 bases lay in between. The CDR3 is 15 residues long. The CDR3 protein is CASHPGPPLNYGYTF. The CDR3 DNA reads TGCGCCAGCCATCCCGGGCCACCACTTAACTATGGCTACACCTTC.

J is TRBJ1-2 and V is TRBV5-4; D is perhaps TRBD1 (6 bases). The CDR3 loop spans 20 amino acids. Germline CDR1 reads SGHNT; CDR2 reads YYREEE (reference sequence). V gave up 1 base and J gave up 4 bases, with 29 bases separating them. The CDR3 DNA is TGTGCCAGCAGCTTGCCTTGGGGGGACACTAGGGGGGCAGGTGGCTATGGCTACACCTTC. This encodes CASSLPWGDTRGAGGYGYTF.

The chain couples TRBV6-1 to TRBJ2-7; D gene uncertain. Between the trimmed V and J ends, which lost 8 bases and 0 bases, there was a span of 11 bases. The CDR3 spans 13 residues. In germline, CDR1 is MNHNS, CDR2 SASEGT. CDR3 region: CASGREHSYEQYF. CDR3 sequence (DNA): TGTGCCAGCGGAAGAGAGCACTCCTACGAGCAGTACTTC.

This rearrangement joins TRBV4-1 to TRBJ2-3, with a tentative D call TRBD2 (6 bases). The germline V and J ends were trimmed by 1 base and 11 bases, with 19 bases remaining between them. Germline V CDR1 and CDR2: MGHRA, YSYEKL. The CDR3 runs to 15 residues. CDR3 sequence: CASSQVGMGNGGQYF. The CDR3, as DNA: TGCGCCAGCAGCCAAGTGGGCATGGGGAACGGGGGGCAGTATTTT.

The chain joins TRBV9 to TRBJ1-2, with 8 bases that match TRBD1. The V gene end was trimmed by 3 bases and the J gene end by 3 bases; junction bases not matched to a gene: 13. Per the germline V gene, CDR1 is SGDLS and CDR2 is YYNGEE. The CDR3 has 17 residues. The CDR3 region is CASSAHLSGQGDYGYTF. CDR3 sequence (DNA): TGTGCCAGCAGCGCCCACCTCTCCGGACAGGGCGACTATGGCTACACCTTC.

The rearrangement links TRBV6-1 to TRBJ2-7, with D perhaps TRBD1 or TRBD2 (5 bases each). Looked up from germline, CDR1 is MNHNS and CDR2 is SASEGT. The CDR3 sequence is 13 residues long. The V end was cut by 2 bases, the J end by 7 bases, with 12 bases between. For the CDR3, the DNA is TGTGCCAGCAGTGAACAGGGACGGTGGGAGCAGTACTTC. This sequence encodes CASSEQGRWEQYF.

The rearrangement uses TRBV2 and TRBJ1-4, with a tentative D call TRBD1 (6 bases). CDR1 and CDR2 from the germline V gene are SNHLY and FYNNEI. The CDR3 is made up of 17 amino acids. V dropped 10 bases and J dropped 5 bases, with 26 bases sitting between them. The CDR3 spells CATRHTNFGGLNEKLFF. The CDR3 DNA reads as TGTGCCACCCGACACACTAATTTTGGGGGCCTAAATGAAAAACTGTTTTTT.

The V and J genes are TRBV5-4 and TRBJ2-3, with D unclear. Trimming pared 7 bases from V and 0 bases from J, leaving 9 bases between. Germline CDR1 and CDR2: SGHNT and YYREEE (reference sequence). The CDR3 spans 13 residues. This chain's CDR3 is CASRSTSTDTQYF. The DNA of the CDR3 is TGTGCCAGCCGCTCTACTAGCACAGATACGCAGTATTTT.

This rearrangement joins TRBV10-3 to TRBJ1-5; no definite D call. V gave up 7 bases and J gave up 2 bases, with 12 bases separating them. There are 14 residues in the CDR3. The germline gives CDR1 ENHRY, CDR2 SYGVKD. In DNA, the CDR3 is TGTGCCATCACCGCGGAGCGGGGCAATCAGCCCCAGCATTTT. Encoded protein: CAITAERGNQPQHF.

The genes are TRBV5-6 and TRBJ2-7, with D uncertain. The germline gives CDR1 SGHDT, CDR2 YYEEEE. V was cut by 1 base and J by 3 bases, with 8 bases left in between. The CDR3 extends over 13 amino acids. CDR3 in amino acids: CASSLPPHYEQYF. CDR3 DNA: TGTGCCAGCAGCTTGCCCCCTCACTACGAGCAGTACTTC.